Shown below are 20 T cell receptor beta chains from a single sample sequenced in a study of blood T cells in healthy people across ages. Primers used in a second PCR of about 6 to 11 cycles were a sample-barcoded 5' primer and a J-beta primer mix. TCRdb re-called the 5' RACE reads with MiXCR, one entry per CDR3 protein. In the table there are hundreds of thousands of distinct CDR3 sequences, roughly 64% of which are singletons. The sample comprised blood. The receptors come from a man aged 25 to 45 in good health.

The chain recombines TRBV7-8 with TRBJ2-7; D uncertain. V was shortened by 2 bases and J by 3 bases, with 5 bases between the two germline ends. Germline loops: CDR1 SGHVS, CDR2 FQNEAQ. This CDR3 is built from 12 residues. The CDR3 nucleotides read TGTGCCAGCAGCTTAATTCGCTACGAGCAGTACTTC. Its translation: CASSLIRYEQYF.

The gene calls are TRBV4-3 and TRBJ1-6; D is unclear. The CDR3 extends over 15 amino acids. Germline V gene sequence: CDR1 LGHNA, CDR2 YSLEER. V dropped 3 bases and J dropped 3 bases, with 9 bases sitting between them. The CDR3 is CASSQGILYNSPLHF. The CDR3 DNA reads as TGCGCCAGCAGCCAGGGGATACTCTATAATTCACCCCTCCACTTT.

The chain carries TRBV18 and TRBJ1-1; D ambiguous. CDR3 length: 13 residues. With 3 bases removed from V and 4 bases from J, the gap between germline ends came to 9 bases. The germline V gene encodes CDR1 KGHSH and CDR2 LQKENI. CDR3 DNA: TGTGCCAGCTCACCGGGTGAGGCCACTGAAGCTTTCTTT. It encodes CASSPGEATEAFF.

The chain employs TRBV29-1 and TRBJ2-1; 13 bases fit TRBD2. The CDR3 totals 17 residues. Germline assignment: CDR1 SQVTM and CDR2 ANQGSEA. As DNA, the CDR3 is TGCAGTTCCGTCGGACTAGCGGGAGCCAGCTCCTACAATGAGCAGTTCTTC. Translating it yields CSSVGLAGASSYNEQFF.

This rearrangement joins TRBV5-1 to TRBJ2-5; 7 bases match TRBD2. Germline V lookup: CDR1 SGHRS, CDR2 YFSETQ. The CDR3 sequence is 15 residues long. The J segment lost 7 bases and the V segment lost 0 bases, leaving 9 bases of the junction unmatched. CDR3 in amino acids: CASSLVASGEWTQYF. DNA of the CDR3: TGCGCCAGCAGCTTGGTGGCTAGCGGCGAGTGGACCCAGTACTTC.

Only a few counts were recorded for this clonotype. The rearrangement uses TRBV6-6 and TRBJ2-5, with 8 bases fitting TRBD2. The CDR3 totals 15 residues. Germline CDR1 reads MNHNY; CDR2 reads SVGAGI (reference sequence). The junction had 6 bases not matched to a gene; V was cut back by 3 bases and J by 3 bases. Here the CDR3 DNA reads TGTGCCAGCAGTTATTGGGCGGGGGGTGAAGAGACCCAGTACTTC. Its protein is CASSYWAGGEETQYF.

The chain combines TRBV19 with TRBJ1-1; the D is unclear. This CDR3 comprises 12 residues. Germline V CDR1 and CDR2: LNHDA, SQIVND (reference sequence). The V end was cut by 10 bases, the J end by 3 bases, with 12 bases between. Written as DNA, the CDR3 is TGTGCCACCGCACTGGGTGACACTGAAGCTTTCTTT. It specifies CATALGDTEAFF.

The table lists this clonotype with a few counts. The chain recombines TRBV7-9 with TRBJ2-3; D not certain. This CDR3 is built from 13 residues. V was trimmed by 6 bases and J by 3 bases, leaving 10 bases between them. Germline assignment: CDR1 SEHNR and CDR2 FQNEAQ (reference sequence). The CDR3 here is CASRIGTTDTQYF. In nucleotides, the CDR3 is TGTGCCAGCAGGATTGGTACAACAGATACGCAGTATTTT.

The chain couples TRBV4-3 to TRBJ2-1, with 9 nucleotides matching TRBD2. The germline V gene encodes CDR1 LGHNA and CDR2 YSLEER. The CDR3 is made up of 15 amino acids. The V and J ends lost 2 bases and 4 bases, in that order; junction bases with no gene match: 3. CDR3 region: CASSQSSGRYNEQFF. Here the CDR3 DNA reads TGCGCCAGCAGCCAAAGTAGCGGGAGATACAATGAGCAGTTCTTC.

CDR3 nucleotides: TGCAGTGCCCCCGGTTGGACAGGAGGGAACACTGAAGCTTTCTTT. Protein: CSAPGWTGGNTEAFF. The rearrangement uses TRBV20-1 and TRBJ1-1; 7 nucleotides align to TRBD1. The CDR3 has 15 residues. Unmatched junction bases numbered 11, after V lost 6 bases and J lost 1 base. Germline V CDR1 and CDR2: DFQATT, SNEGSKA (reference sequence).

The table lists this clonotype with a few counts. The chain joins TRBV2 to TRBJ2-3; tentatively, D is TRBD1 (5 bases). V lost 5 bases to trimming and J lost 0 bases, with 12 bases between them. Germline V gene lookup returns CDR1 SNHLY and CDR2 FYNNEI. The CDR3 contains 15 residues. In DNA form, the CDR3 reads TGTGCCAGCAGTTCCCGGACACCTAGCACAGATACGCAGTATTTT. Its protein is CASSSRTPSTDTQYF.

This clonotype was seen more than once but under ten times. The V call is TRBV20-1, the J call TRBJ2-1; D could derive from TRBD1 or TRBD2 (5 bases each). V gave up 0 bases and J gave up 4 bases, with 16 bases separating them. The length of the CDR3 is 16 residues. Germline lookup yields CDR1 DFQATT and CDR2 SNEGSKA (reference sequence). The CDR3 region has the DNA TGCAGTGCTAGAGATTTAGGGGACGGAGGATACAATGAGCAGTTCTTC. This sequence encodes CSARDLGDGGYNEQFF.

This chain joins TRBV20-1 and TRBJ2-7; TRBD1 matches at 7 bases. The germline V gene encodes CDR1 DFQATT and CDR2 SNEGSKA (reference sequence). The CDR3 length is 13 residues. CDR3 sequence: CRVLGQSPYEQYF. The CDR3 region has the DNA TGCAGGGTTCTGGGACAGTCCCCCTACGAGCAGTACTTC.

The chain recombines TRBV12-5 with TRBJ2-5, with D possibly TRBD2 on 5 matching bases. The tail of the sequence fits TRBJ2-7 better, so the J call may be wrong. In germline, CDR1 is LGHNT, CDR2 FRNRAP. The length of the CDR3 is 15 residues. The CDR3 region has the DNA TGTGCTAGTGGTTTGGATACGGGGATTACCTACGAGCAGTACTTC. It is translated as CASGLDTGITYEQYF.

This clonotype was seen a single time. The chain is built from TRBV7-2 and TRBJ2-5; 7 bases match TRBD2. J gave up 1 base and V 1 base, and 6 bases lay outside the gene matches. The CDR3 runs to 16 residues. Germline-derived CDR1 and CDR2 are SGHTA and FQGNSA. The CDR3 reads CASSLVPGGPQETQYF. CDR3 bases: TGTGCCAGCAGCTTAGTCCCGGGAGGCCCCCAAGAGACCCAGTACTTC.

The chain joins TRBV6-5 to TRBJ2-7, with D hard to call. The CDR3 runs to 14 residues. Germline V gives CDR1 MNHEY, CDR2 SVGAGI. V lost 0 bases and J 5 bases, leaving 11 bases between the germline ends. The CDR3 region is CASSYSARSDEQYF. CDR3 sequence (DNA): TGTGCCAGCAGTTACTCGGCTAGGTCGGACGAGCAGTACTTC.

The V call is TRBV27, the J call TRBJ2-1, with 9 bases lining up with TRBD1. Germline assignment: CDR1 MNHEY and CDR2 SMNVEV (reference sequence). The V and J ends lost 6 bases and 5 bases, in that order; junction bases with no gene match: 5. This CDR3 spans 14 amino acids. CDR3 nucleotides: TGTGCCAGCAGCGGGACAGGGTGGGACAATGAGCAGTTCTTC. As protein: CASSGTGWDNEQFF.

This chain links TRBV20-1 with TRBJ2-7; D ambiguous. Germline V CDR1 and CDR2: DFQATT, SNEGSKA (reference sequence). V gave up 8 bases and J gave up 0 bases, with 20 bases separating them. CDR3 length: 15 residues. The CDR3: CSTSSLAPFSYEQYF. In DNA form, the CDR3 reads TGCAGTACTTCGTCCCTGGCTCCTTTCTCCTACGAGCAGTACTTC.

This clonotype was found a few times. This sequence joins TRBV3-1 and TRBJ2-3; D assignment may be TRBD1 or TRBD2 (5 bases each). There are 14 residues in the CDR3. Trimming stripped 1 base from V and 6 bases from J, with 11 bases between. Germline V gene data show CDR1 as LGHDT and CDR2 as YNNKEL (reference sequence). CDR3: CASSQGGTPDTQYF. CDR3 nucleotide sequence: TGTGCCAGCAGCCAAGGGGGGACCCCCGATACGCAGTATTTT.

The V gene is TRBV21-1, the J gene TRBJ2-1; the tabulated D call, TRBD1, remains unverified against the DNA. TRBV21-1 is assigned pseudogene status. This CDR3 contains 15 residues. This CDR3 is CASSKEQGAGGEQFF. The DNA of the CDR3 is TGTGCCAGCAGCAAAGAACAGGGGGCGGGGGGTGAGCAGTTCTTC.